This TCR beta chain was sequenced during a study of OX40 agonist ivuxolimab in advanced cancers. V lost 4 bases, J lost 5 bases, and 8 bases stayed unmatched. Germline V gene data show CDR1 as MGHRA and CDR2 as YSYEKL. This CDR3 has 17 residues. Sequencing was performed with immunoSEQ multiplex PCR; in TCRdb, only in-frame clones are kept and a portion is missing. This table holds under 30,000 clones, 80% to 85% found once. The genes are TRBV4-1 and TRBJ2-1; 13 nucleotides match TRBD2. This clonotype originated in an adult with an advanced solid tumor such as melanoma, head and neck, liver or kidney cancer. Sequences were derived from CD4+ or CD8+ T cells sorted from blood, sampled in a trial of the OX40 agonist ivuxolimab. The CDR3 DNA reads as TGCGCCAGCAGCCCCCGGACTAGCGGGGGAACCAACAATGAGCAGTTCTTC. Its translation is CASSPRTSGGTNNEQFF.